This TCR beta chain comes out of a study of T cell responses to AZD1222 COVID-19 vaccine. This table comes from immunoSEQ multiplex PCR, and its TCRdb copy is limited to in-frame clones, with some not included. The sample has about 150,000 clones; around 94% are singletons. CDR3 length: 15 amino acids. Germline-derived CDR1 and CDR2 are SGHTA and FQGNSA. The V end was cut by 5 bases, the J end by 3 bases, with 14 bases between. The sequences come from peripheral blood, collected on day 0 of AZD1222 vaccination. The chain couples TRBV7-2 to TRBJ1-3; D is uncertain. The receptor comes from an adult in good health. CDR3 sequence reads: CASSPVFRGGNTIYF. Here the CDR3 DNA reads TGTGCCAGCAGCCCAGTATTTAGAGGTGGAAACACCATATATTTT.